The TCR beta chain described here comes from a study of response to subunit inactivated influenza vaccine. This clonotype has a handful of counts. The antigen remains undetermined. Notes on the study in general: Few additional T cells are recruited per seasonal influenza vaccination, authors suggested.

This CDR3 has 13 amino acids. Trimming left V 4 bases short and J 1 base short, with 10 bases between. Per the germline V gene, CDR1 is GTSNPN and CDR2 is SVGIG (reference sequence). TCRdb re-called the RT-PCR reads through MiXCR, storing one row per CDR3 protein. The top ten hold around 10% of the sample, which has roughly 650,000 distinct CDR3 sequences, 15% to 18% seen once. The V and J genes are TRBV30 and TRBJ1-2; D is uncertain. This receptor was taken from a man aged 45-65 years who received an inactivated influenza vaccine. This material consisted of PBMCs from blood, taken approximately 13 days after vaccination. Here the CDR3 DNA reads TGTGCCTGGACGGCAGGTTATAACTATGGCTACACCTTC. It specifies CAWTAGYNYGYTF. Complete variable domain (other parts from reference TRBV30 and TRBJ1-2): SQTIHQWPATLVQPVGSPLSLECTVEGTSNPNLYWYRQAAGRGLQLLFYSVGIGQISSEVPQNLSASRPQDRQFILSSKKLLLSDSGFYLCAWTAGYNYGYTFGSGTRLTVV.